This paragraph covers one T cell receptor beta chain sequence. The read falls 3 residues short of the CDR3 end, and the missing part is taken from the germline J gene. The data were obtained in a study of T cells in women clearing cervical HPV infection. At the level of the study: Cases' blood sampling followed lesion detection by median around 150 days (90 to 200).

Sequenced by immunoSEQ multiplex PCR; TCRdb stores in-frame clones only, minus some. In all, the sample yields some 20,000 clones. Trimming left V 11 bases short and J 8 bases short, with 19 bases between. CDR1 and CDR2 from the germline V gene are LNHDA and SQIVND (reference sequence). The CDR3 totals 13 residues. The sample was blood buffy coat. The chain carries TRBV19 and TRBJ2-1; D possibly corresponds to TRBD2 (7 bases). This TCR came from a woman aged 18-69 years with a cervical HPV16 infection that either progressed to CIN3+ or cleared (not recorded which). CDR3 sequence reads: CAPQWRGGDEQFF. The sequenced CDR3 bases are TGTGCCCCCCAGTGGCGCGGGGGCGATGAG.